This T cell receptor (beta chain) was identified during a study of early T cells in non-severe SARS-CoV-2 infection. Study-wide context: Sequencing was performed on bulk RNA from unsorted whole blood, leaving chains unpaired.

This clonotype was counted only a few times. Tagging with unique molecular identifiers was applied to individual cDNA molecules. One entry per CDR3 protein results from TCRdb running MiXCR on the 5' RACE reads. Here the sample spans more than 70,000 distinct CDR3 sequences, approximately 13% being singletons. The J segment lost 3 bases and the V segment lost 6 bases, leaving 12 bases of the junction unmatched. CDR1 is MNHNY, CDR2 SVGAGI, per germline (reference sequence). The CDR3 has 16 amino acids. The rearrangement links TRBV6-6 to TRBJ2-5, with 8 bases identical to TRBD1. This sequence originates from an adult who was a healthcare worker with PCR-confirmed SARS-CoV-2 infection or an uninfected control (not recorded which). Specimen: whole blood. CDR3 protein: CASRAWDRLGKETQYF. The CDR3 DNA follows: TGTGCCAGCAGGGCGTGGGACAGGCTAGGGAAAGAGACCCAGTACTTC.